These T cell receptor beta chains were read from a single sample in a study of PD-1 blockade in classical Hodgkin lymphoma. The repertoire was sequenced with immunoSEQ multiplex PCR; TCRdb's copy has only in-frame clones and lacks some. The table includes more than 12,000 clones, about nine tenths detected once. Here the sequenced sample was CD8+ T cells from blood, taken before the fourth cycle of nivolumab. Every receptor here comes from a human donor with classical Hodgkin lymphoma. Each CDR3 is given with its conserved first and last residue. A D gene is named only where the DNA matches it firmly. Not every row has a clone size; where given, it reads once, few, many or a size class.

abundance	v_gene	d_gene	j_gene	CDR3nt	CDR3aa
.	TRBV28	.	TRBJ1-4	TGTGCCAGCAGTTTCCCCCGACACGGTGAAAAACTGTTTTTT	CASSFPRHGEKLFF
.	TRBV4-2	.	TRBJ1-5	TGTGCCAGCAGCCAAGACGGACCCCATAGCAATCAGCCCCAGCATTTT	CASSQDGPHSNQPQHF
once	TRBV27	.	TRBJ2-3	TGTGCCAGCCAGGTGCTTGGGGGCCCGGCAGATACGCAGTATTTT	CASQVLGGPADTQYF
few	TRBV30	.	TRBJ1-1	TGTGCCTGGAGTGTGGGGGGACGCACTGAAGCTTTCTTT	CAWSVGGRTEAFF
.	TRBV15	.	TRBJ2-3	TGTGCCACCAGCAGAGATCGGGAGCGGAGCACAGATACGCAGTATTTT	CATSRDRERSTDTQYF
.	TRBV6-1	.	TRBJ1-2	TGTGCCAGCAGTGAAGGTAGCTCCAGCTATGGCTACACCTTC	CASSEGSSSYGYTF
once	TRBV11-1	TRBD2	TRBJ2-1	TGTGCCAGCAGCTTAGTAGCGGGAGGAGGGAATGAGCAGTTCTTC	CASSLVAGGGNEQFF
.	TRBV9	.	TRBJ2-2	TGTGCCAGCAGCGTACTTGGCGAGAACACCGGGGAGCTGTTTTTT	CASSVLGENTGELFF
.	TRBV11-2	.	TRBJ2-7	TGTGCCAGCAGCTCCTATGGGGACTTGGATTACGAGCAGTACTTC	CASSSYGDLDYEQYF
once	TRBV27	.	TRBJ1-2	TGTGCCAGCAGTTTTGGCCGTGGGGGTTCTGGCTACACCTTC	CASSFGRGGSGYTF
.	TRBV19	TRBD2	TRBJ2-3	TGTGCCAGTAGTACGTTAGCGGGGGCTAGCACAGATACGCAGTATTTT	CASSTLAGASTDTQYF
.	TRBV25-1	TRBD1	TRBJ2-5	TGTGCCAGCAGTGAAAGGGGGCACCAAGAGACCCAGTACTTC	CASSERGHQETQYF
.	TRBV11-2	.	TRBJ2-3	TGTGCCAGCAGCTTAATTCCTATAACAATGGATACGCAGTATTTT	CASSLIPITMDTQYF
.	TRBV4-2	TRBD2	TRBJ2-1	TGTGCCAGCAGCCTTCGGACTAGCGGGCTCTACAATGAGCAGTTCTTC	CASSLRTSGLYNEQFF
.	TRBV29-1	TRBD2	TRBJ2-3	TGCAGCGCACGGGGGGGGAGCACAGATACGCAGTATTTT	CSARGGSTDTQYF
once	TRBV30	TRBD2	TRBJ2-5	TGTGCCCAGAACCCAGGGGTCGGGGGGGTCCAGACCCAGTACTTC	CAQNPGVGGVQTQYF
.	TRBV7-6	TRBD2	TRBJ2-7	TGTGCCAGCAGCCCGACTAGCGGGAATCCCCTCTACGAGCAGTACTTC	CASSPTSGNPLYEQYF
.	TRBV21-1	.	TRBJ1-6	TGTGCCAGCAGACAGGCAAATTCACCCCTCCACTTT	CASRQANSPLHF
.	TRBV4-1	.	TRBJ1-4	TGCGCCAGCAGCGAGGAGGGGTTGGGGGAAAAACTGTTTTTT	CASSEEGLGEKLFF
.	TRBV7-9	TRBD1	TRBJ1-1	TGTGCCAGCAGCCCCCCGGGACAGGCGAACACTGAAGCTTTCTTT	CASSPPGQANTEAFF
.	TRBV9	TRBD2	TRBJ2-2	TGTGCCAGCAGCGTAGCGCGGGAGGAGGACACCGGGGAGCTGTTTTTT	CASSVAREEDTGELFF
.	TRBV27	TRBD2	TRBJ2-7	TGTGCCAGCAGTCGTAGCGGGAGGGCCCACGAGCAGTACTTC	CASSRSGRAHEQYF
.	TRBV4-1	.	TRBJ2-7	TGCGCCAGCAGCCAAGACAGATCTCCTTCCTACGAGCAGTACTTC	CASSQDRSPSYEQYF
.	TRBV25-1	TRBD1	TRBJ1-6	TGTGCCAGCAGTGAACGACAGGGAAATTCACCCCTCCACTTT	CASSERQGNSPLHF
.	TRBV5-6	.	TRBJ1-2	TGTGCCAGCAGCCTTGACAATCCGTATGGCTACACCTTC	CASSLDNPYGYTF
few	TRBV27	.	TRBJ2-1	TGTGCCAGCAAGGACGTCAGGGAATCAGACAATGAGCAGTTCTTC	CASKDVRESDNEQFF
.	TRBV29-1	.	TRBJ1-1	TGCAGCGCACAGGAATCCGACACTGAAGCTTTCTTT	CSAQESDTEAFF
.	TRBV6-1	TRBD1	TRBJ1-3	TGTGCCAGCAGTGTAGAAACAGGGGGCGGAAACACCATATATTTT	CASSVETGGGNTIYF
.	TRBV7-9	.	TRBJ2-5	TGTGCCAGCAGCTTAGGGCAAGAGACCCAGTACTTC	CASSLGQETQYF
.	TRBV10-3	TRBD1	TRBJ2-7	TGTGCCATCAGTGACCCGGACAGGGCCGAGCTCTACGAGCAGTACTTC	CAISDPDRAELYEQYF
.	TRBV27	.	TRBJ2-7	TGTGCCAGCAGTTTATCCCCCCCGGACCAGGACTCCTACGAGCAGTACTTC	CASSLSPPDQDSYEQYF
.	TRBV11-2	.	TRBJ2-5	TGTGCCAGCAGCTTAGGGATGGCGGGGGAGACCCAGTACTTC	CASSLGMAGETQYF
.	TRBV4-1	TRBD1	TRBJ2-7	TGCGCCAGCAGCCAATATCACAGGGGTGGCGAGCAGTACTTC	CASSQYHRGGEQYF
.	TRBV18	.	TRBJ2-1	TGTGCCAGCTCACGAACAGTAAGTTACAATGAGCAGTTCTTC	CASSRTVSYNEQFF
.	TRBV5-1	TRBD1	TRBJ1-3	TGCGCCAGCAGCCCTATCGGGCAGGGGGCTGGAAACACCATATATTTT	CASSPIGQGAGNTIYF
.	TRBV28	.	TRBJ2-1	TGTGCCAGCAGTTATGGGGTTTCCAATGAGCAGTTCTTC	CASSYGVSNEQFF
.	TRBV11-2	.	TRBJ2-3	TGTGCCAGCAGCCGCTCGCCGGACACATTTTACACAGATACGCAGTATTTT	CASSRSPDTFYTDTQYF
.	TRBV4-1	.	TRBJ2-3	TGCGCCAGCAGCCAAGATGACCCAGCTTCAGATACGCAGTATTTT	CASSQDDPASDTQYF
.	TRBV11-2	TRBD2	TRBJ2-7	TGTGCCAGCAGCCGCGGGGGTAAGGAATCGTACTTC	CASSRGGKESYF
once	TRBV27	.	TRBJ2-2	TGTGCCAGCAGTTTAGTGGGCACAAGCACCGGGGAGCTGTTTTTT	CASSLVGTSTGELFF
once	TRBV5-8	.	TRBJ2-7	TGTGCCAGCAGCTTGTACTACGAGCAGTACTTC	CASSLYYEQYF
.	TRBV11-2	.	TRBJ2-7	TGTGCCAGCAGCTCCTACTACGAGCAGTACTTC	CASSSYYEQYF
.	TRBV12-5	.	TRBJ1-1	TGTGCTAGTGGTTCGTCCGCTACAGGAAAAGCTTTCTTT	CASGSSATGKAFF
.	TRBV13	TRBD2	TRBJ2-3	TGTGCCAGCAGCTTAGGCCTGCGCGGGGGGGAGGTAGATACGCAGTATTTT	CASSLGLRGGEVDTQYF
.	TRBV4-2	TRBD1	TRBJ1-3	TGTGCCAGCAGCCAAGGGGACAGGGAGTCGGGAAACACCATATATTTT	CASSQGDRESGNTIYF
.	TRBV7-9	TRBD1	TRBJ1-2	TGTGCCAGCAGCTTACAGGGGGCCGGGAACTATGGCTACACCTTC	CASSLQGAGNYGYTF
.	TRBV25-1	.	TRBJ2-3	TGTGCCAGCAGTGAAACCCGGAGTGGTCCCACAGATACGCAGTATTTT	CASSETRSGPTDTQYF
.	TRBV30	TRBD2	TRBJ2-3	TGTGCCTGGAGTGTTGCTAGCGGGAGGGAAGATACGCAGTATTTT	CAWSVASGREDTQYF
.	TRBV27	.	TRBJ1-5	TGTGCCAGCAGTCCACTCAATCAGCCCCAGCATTTT	CASSPLNQPQHF
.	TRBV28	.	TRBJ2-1	TGTGCCAGCAGTCCGGGACTCCGCTACAATGAGCAGTTCTTC	CASSPGLRYNEQFF
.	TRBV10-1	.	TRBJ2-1	TGCGCCAGCGGTGGAGGAATGGACAATGAGCAGTTCTTC	CASGGGMDNEQFF
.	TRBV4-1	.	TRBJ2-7	TGCGCCAGCAGCCAAAGTCAGGGAAGTTCCTACGAGCAGTACTTC	CASSQSQGSSYEQYF
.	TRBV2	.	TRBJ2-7	TGTGCCAGCAGTGAATGGACAGATTCATACGAGCAGTACTTC	CASSEWTDSYEQYF
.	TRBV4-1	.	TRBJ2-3	TGCGCCAGCAGCCAAAACGAAGGCCCAGATACGCAGTATTTT	CASSQNEGPDTQYF